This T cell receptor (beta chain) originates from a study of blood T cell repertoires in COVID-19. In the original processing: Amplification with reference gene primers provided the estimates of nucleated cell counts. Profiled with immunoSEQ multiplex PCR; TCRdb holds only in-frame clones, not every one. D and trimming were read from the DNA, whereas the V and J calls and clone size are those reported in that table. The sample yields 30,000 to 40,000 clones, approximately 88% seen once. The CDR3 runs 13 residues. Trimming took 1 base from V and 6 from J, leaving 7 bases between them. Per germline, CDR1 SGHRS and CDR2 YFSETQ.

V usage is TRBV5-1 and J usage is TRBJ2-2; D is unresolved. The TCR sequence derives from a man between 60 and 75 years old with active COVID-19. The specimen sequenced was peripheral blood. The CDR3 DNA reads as TGCGCCAGCAGCTTGAGCCCCCCCGGGGAGCTGTTTTTT. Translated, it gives CASSLSPPGELFF. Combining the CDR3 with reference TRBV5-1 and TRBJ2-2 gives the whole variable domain KAGVTQTPRYLIKTRGQQVTLSCSPISGHRSVSWYQQTPGQGLQFLFEYFSETQRNKGNFPGRFSGRQFSNSRSEMNVSTLELGDSALYLCASSLSPPGELFFGEGSRLTVL.